One and the same sample provided the 8 T cell receptor beta chains below, sequenced in a study of blood T cell repertoires in COVID-19. Only in-frame clones appear in the TCRdb table, and some are missing; sequencing was by immunoSEQ multiplex PCR. The profile shows under 15,000 clones, approximately 72% of them singletons. The sequenced sample was peripheral blood. These receptors were obtained from a man aged 55 to 70 with COVID-19, enrolled during active disease.

The J gene is TRBJ1-3, the V gene TRBV28, with TRBD1 identical over 8 bases. Germline CDR1 is MDHEN and CDR2 is SYDVKM. This CDR3 spans 17 amino acids. V lost 4 bases and J lost 4; bases outside the gene matches: 12. The CDR3 sequence: CASSSHMDRALGNTIYF. The CDR3 DNA is TGTGCCAGCAGTTCTCACATGGACAGGGCGTTGGGAAACACCATATATTTT.

The chain couples TRBV10-3 to TRBJ1-6, with a weak D call TRBD1 (6 bases). CDR1 is ENHRY and CDR2 is SYGVKD in the germline V gene. There are 15 residues in the CDR3. V was pared by 4 bases and J by 6 bases, with 13 bases between. The CDR3 loop reads CAISAGTQPNSPLHF. For the CDR3, the DNA is TGTGCCATCAGTGCCGGGACACAACCTAATTCACCCCTCCACTTT.

The chain links TRBV7-8 to TRBJ2-5; TRBD1 agrees at 8 bases. There are 13 residues in the CDR3. CDR1 SGHVS and CDR2 FQNEAQ come from the germline V gene. The trim removed 5 bases at V and 4 bases at J, leaving 3 bases unmatched. The CDR3 bases are TGTGCCAGCAGCCTCGACAGGGGAGAGACCCAGTACTTC. Amino acids: CASSLDRGETQYF.

The chain joins TRBV6-4 to TRBJ2-7, with D unclear. This CDR3 region has 13 residues. The V end was cut by 0 bases, the J end by 2 bases, with 5 bases between. The germline gives CDR1 MRHNA, CDR2 SNTAGT. CDR3 sequence: CASSDSGAYEQYF. Written as DNA, the CDR3 is TGTGCCAGCAGTGACTCGGGCGCCTACGAGCAGTACTTC.

The chain recombines TRBV6-5 with TRBJ2-1; 9 bases are a match to TRBD1. Per germline, CDR1 MNHEY and CDR2 SVGAGI. V lost 6 bases, J lost 8 bases, and 11 bases stayed unmatched. The CDR3 has 15 residues. The CDR3 nucleotides are TGTGCCAGCAGCCGTGGACAGGGGCCTTTCTATGAGCAGTTCTTC. It translates to CASSRGQGPFYEQFF.

The chain recombines TRBV5-6 with TRBJ2-3; D is perhaps TRBD1 (5 bases). Between the trimmed V and J ends, which lost 5 bases and 5 bases, there was a span of 18 bases. The CDR3 contains 15 residues. Germline V gene lookup returns CDR1 SGHDT and CDR2 YYEEEE. Written as DNA, the CDR3 is TGTGCCAGCAGTACCCAGGTTAGGGGTGGAGATACGCAGTATTTT. Amino acid sequence: CASSTQVRGGDTQYF.

This clone was observed a single time. The chain links TRBV30 to TRBJ1-4; no clear D. The V end lost 1 base, the J end lost 2 bases, and 11 bases lay between the germline ends. The CDR3 extends over 15 amino acids. Germline loops: CDR1 GTSNPN, CDR2 SVGIG (reference sequence). DNA for the CDR3: TGTGCCTGGAGTGCCGGGATGAGGACTAATGAAAAACTGTTTTTT. It specifies CAWSAGMRTNEKLFF.

This clone was counted once. The J gene is TRBJ1-6, the V gene TRBV3-1 (or the pseudogene TRBV3-2), with TRBD1 as a possible D gene (6 bases). The CDR3 runs to 14 residues. With 3 bases removed from V and 7 bases from J, the gap between germline ends came to 10 bases. In germline, CDR1 is LGHDT, CDR2 YNNKEL (reference sequence). In DNA, the CDR3 is TGTGCCAGCAGCCACGGGGGGCTAAATTCACCCCTCCACTTT. As protein: CASSHGGLNSPLHF.